One sample yielded the 17 T cell receptor beta chains listed below, sequenced in a study of blood T cell repertoires in COVID-19. Using immunoSEQ multiplex PCR, the repertoire was profiled, and TCRdb retains in-frame clones only, with some absent. This sample has roughly 200,000 clones, with approximately 89% found just once. The sequenced sample consisted of peripheral blood. All receptors come from a woman younger than 45 with acute or convalescent COVID-19.

V and J are TRBV30 and TRBJ2-5; D is unclear. CDR3 length equals 13 residues. Trimming took 1 base from V and 5 from J, leaving 11 bases between them. Germline values: CDR1 GTSNPN, CDR2 SVGIG (reference sequence). CDR3 in DNA: TGTGCCTGGAGTGGGTCCCCCCGGGAGACCCAGTACTTC. Translated: CAWSGSPRETQYF.

The gene calls are TRBV6-6 and TRBJ1-5; D is ambiguous. Per the germline V gene, CDR1 is MNHNY and CDR2 is SVGAGI (reference sequence). The CDR3 has 13 residues. The germline V and J ends were trimmed by 8 bases and 2 bases, with 10 bases remaining between them. In nucleotides, the CDR3 is TGTGCCAGCGGTCCGCAGGGCAATCAGCCCCAGCATTTT. Translating gives CASGPQGNQPQHF.

The chain carries TRBV5-1 and TRBJ2-3; TRBD1 is a possible D gene (6 bases). Trimming took off 0 bases at V and 5 bases at J, with 10 bases between the two ends. CDR3 length equals 14 residues. CDR1 and CDR2 from the germline V gene are SGHRS and YFSETQ. CDR3: CASSLGTEEDTQYF. CDR3 bases: TGCGCCAGCAGCTTGGGGACAGAAGAAGATACGCAGTATTTT.

The chain combines TRBV4-1 with TRBJ1-2; the D gene is possibly TRBD1 (6 bases). The germline V gene encodes CDR1 MGHRA and CDR2 YSYEKL. Trimming removed 1 base from V and 3 bases from J, with 15 bases in between. There are 16 residues in the CDR3. This chain's CDR3 is CASSQVGQGPYYGYTF. CDR3 sequence (DNA): TGCGCCAGCAGCCAAGTGGGCCAGGGGCCTTACTATGGCTACACCTTC.

This rearrangement joins TRBV19 to TRBJ2-1; 8 bases align to TRBD2. Losses at the gene ends were 3 bases for V and 15 bases for J; bases not matched to a gene: 7. The CDR3 is 12 residues long. Germline V gene sequence: CDR1 LNHDA, CDR2 SQIVND (reference sequence). The CDR3: CASSMVGLDRFF. As DNA, the CDR3 is TGTGCCAGTAGTATGGTGGGACTAGATCGGTTCTTC.

The chain links TRBV28 to TRBJ2-1, with TRBD1 matching over 12 bases. V lost 3 bases to trimming and J lost 5 bases; unmatched junction nucleotides: 5. Germline V CDR1 and CDR2: MDHEN, SYDVKM. The CDR3 runs to 16 residues. CDR3 sequence: CASSLTGTGGHNEQFF. CDR3 in DNA: TGTGCCAGCAGTTTGACCGGGACAGGGGGCCACAATGAGCAGTTCTTC. The full variable domain, completed using reference TRBV28 and TRBJ2-1, is DVKVTQSSRYLVKRTGEKVFLECVQDMDHENMFWYRQDPGLGLRLIYFSYDVKMKEKGDIPEGYSVSREKKERFSLILESASTNQTSMYLCASSLTGTGGHNEQFFGPGTRLTVL.

The genes are TRBV20-1 and TRBJ2-7, with D perhaps TRBD1 (5 bases). The V gene lost 3 bases and the J gene lost 0 bases, with 9 bases spanning the gap. The CDR3 contains 13 residues. The germline V gene encodes CDR1 DFQATT and CDR2 SNEGSKA (reference sequence). CDR3 nucleotide sequence: TGCAGTGCTAGTCTGACAGCCTCCTACGAGCAGTACTTC. The encoded protein is CSASLTASYEQYF.

In nucleotides, the CDR3 is TGTGCCAGCAGTTACTCCCTACAGGGGGTAAATGGCTACACCTTC. Protein product: CASSYSLQGVNGYTF. The V gene is TRBV6-5, the J gene TRBJ1-2, with 8 bases lining up with TRBD1. Per the germline V gene, CDR1 is MNHEY and CDR2 is SVGAGI. The CDR3 extends over 15 amino acids. J was trimmed by 6 bases and V by 0 bases; bases with no gene match: 6.

The rearrangement links TRBV5-1 to TRBJ2-7; the D gene is possibly TRBD2 (5 bases). V lost 3 bases and J lost 7, with 14 bases in between. This CDR3 contains 13 residues. Germline V gene sequence: CDR1 SGHRS, CDR2 YFSETQ. The CDR3 spells CASSSGDTGEQYF. CDR3 DNA: TGCGCCAGCAGCTCAGGCGATACGGGGGAGCAGTACTTC.

V gene TRBV28 combines with J gene TRBJ2-1; 7 bases match TRBD2. Trimming took 7 bases from V and 9 from J; bases not matched to a gene: 6. The CDR3 spans 12 residues. The germline V gene has CDR1 MDHEN and CDR2 SYDVKM. The CDR3 here is CASIGGRGEQFF. In nucleotides, the CDR3 is TGTGCCAGCATCGGGGGGAGGGGTGAGCAGTTCTTC. Supplemented by reference TRBV28 and TRBJ2-1, the full variable domain reads DVKVTQSSRYLVKRTGEKVFLECVQDMDHENMFWYRQDPGLGLRLIYFSYDVKMKEKGDIPEGYSVSREKKERFSLILESASTNQTSMYLCASIGGRGEQFFGPGTRLTVL.

The rearrangement joins TRBV6-1 to TRBJ2-7; D not certain. Germline CDR1 and CDR2: MNHNS and SASEGT. Trimming shortened V by 2 bases and J by 6 bases, and 8 bases separated the two germline ends. This CDR3 has 12 amino acids. The CDR3 protein is CASSEWLTEQYF. In nucleotides, the CDR3 is TGTGCCAGCAGTGAATGGCTCACCGAGCAGTACTTC.

The chain joins TRBV15 to TRBJ1-2; D gene unclear. CDR1 and CDR2 (germline): LNHNV, YYDKDF (reference sequence). The CDR3 consists of 13 residues. V lost 0 bases, J lost 5 bases, and 7 bases lay in between. In DNA form, the CDR3 reads TGTGCCACCAGCAGAGATACCTATTATGGCTACACCTTC. This sequence encodes CATSRDTYYGYTF.

This chain joins TRBV4-2 and TRBJ1-1, with D tentatively TRBD1 (6 bases). Trimming removed 6 bases at V and 5 bases at J, with 10 bases between. Germline V gene sequence: CDR1 LGHNA, CDR2 YNFKEQ. This CDR3 region has 12 residues. The CDR3 region is CASRKGGTEAFF. CDR3 in DNA: TGTGCCAGCAGAAAGGGGGGGACTGAAGCTTTCTTT.

The chain carries TRBV30 and TRBJ1-1, with D uncertain. CDR3 size: 13 residues. Between the trimmed V and J ends, which lost 1 base and 0 bases, there was a span of 6 bases. Germline-derived CDR1 and CDR2 are GTSNPN and SVGIG (reference sequence). DNA for the CDR3: TGTGCCTGGAGTGACACCTTGAACACTGAAGCTTTCTTT. Residues: CAWSDTLNTEAFF. The whole variable domain, remainder taken from reference TRBV30 and TRBJ1-1, is SQTIHQWPATLVQPVGSPLSLECTVEGTSNPNLYWYRQAAGRGLQLLFYSVGIGQISSEVPQNLSASRPQDRQFILSSKKLLLSDSGFYLCAWSDTLNTEAFFGQGTRLTVV.

This rearrangement joins TRBV7-9 to TRBJ1-3, with TRBD1 matching 8 bases. The CDR3 is made up of 16 amino acids. The J segment lost 2 bases and the V segment lost 4 bases, leaving 7 bases of the junction unmatched. Per germline, CDR1 SEHNR and CDR2 FQNEAQ (reference sequence). CDR3 residues: CASSSLAGGPGNTIYF. CDR3 sequence (DNA): TGTGCCAGCAGCTCGCTGGCAGGGGGCCCTGGAAACACCATATATTTT.

The chain employs TRBV5-1 and TRBJ2-3, with unresolved D. V was cut by 0 bases and J by 6 bases, with 8 bases left in between. The CDR3 is made up of 13 amino acids. Germline CDR1 SGHRS, CDR2 YFSETQ. In DNA form, the CDR3 reads TGCGCCAGCAGCTTGGCAGCAGGTGATACGCAGTATTTT. It codes for CASSLAAGDTQYF.

The chain combines TRBV6-5 with TRBJ1-1; 7 bases fit TRBD1. V shed 5 bases, J shed 1 base, and the junction held 4 bases outside the gene matches. This CDR3 spans 14 amino acids. CDR1 MNHEY and CDR2 SVGAGI come from the germline V gene. The CDR3 DNA is TGTGCCAGCAGTCGGGACAGCAGGAACACTGAAGCTTTCTTT. It yields the protein CASSRDSRNTEAFF.